Listed here are 24 T cell receptor beta chains from one sample, sequenced in a study of PD-1 blockade in mismatch repair-deficient tumors. Assay: immunoSEQ multiplex PCR; the TCRdb copy retains only in-frame clones and omits some. The table has around 38,000 clones, 79% seen once. This specimen consisted of peripheral blood, obtained 4 weeks after starting pembrolizumab. Every receptor here comes from an adult with mismatch repair-deficient cancer.

The V call is TRBV6-5, the J call TRBJ2-7; 9 bases fit TRBD2. The trim removed 6 bases at V and 0 bases at J, leaving 6 bases unmatched. The CDR3 loop spans 15 amino acids. Germline V gene lookup returns CDR1 MNHEY and CDR2 SVGAGI. The CDR3 sequence: CASSLGLAPSYEQYF. For the CDR3, the DNA is TGTGCCAGCAGCCTGGGACTAGCACCCTCCTACGAGCAGTACTTC.

This clone has more than one count but fewer than ten. The genes are TRBV11-3 and TRBJ1-5, with TRBD1 identical over 9 bases. Germline CDR1 and CDR2: SGHNT and YENEEA. This CDR3 region has 17 residues. V shed 8 bases and J 5 bases; nucleotides not matched to a gene: 16. This CDR3 is CASPAYLGDRVDQPQHF. The CDR3 bases are TGTGCCAGCCCAGCTTACCTTGGGGACAGGGTGGATCAGCCCCAGCATTTT.

The J gene is TRBJ1-2, the V gene TRBV18, with TRBD1 matching 9 bases. V was clipped by 3 bases and J by 1 base; unmatched bases: 9. CDR3 size: 17 residues. Germline V gene sequence: CDR1 KGHSH, CDR2 LQKENI. CDR3 nucleotide sequence: TGTGCCAGCTCACCTCCGACAGGGGGTTTGGGTAACTATGGCTACACCTTC. Encoded protein: CASSPPTGGLGNYGYTF.

This chain uses TRBV28 with TRBJ2-1; TRBD2 is a possible D gene (5 bases). Germline V lookup: CDR1 MDHEN, CDR2 SYDVKM. V lost 3 bases, J lost 2 bases, and 11 bases lay in between. The CDR3 has 15 amino acids. The CDR3 DNA reads as TGTGCCAGCAGTTTTCTCGCGGGTCCCTACAATGAGCAGTTCTTC. Amino acids: CASSFLAGPYNEQFF.

The chain links TRBV7-9 to TRBJ1-2, with D unclear. Trimming stripped 4 bases from V and 1 base from J, with 13 bases between. This CDR3 has 15 residues. CDR1 SEHNR and CDR2 FQNEAQ come from the germline V gene (reference sequence). The chain's CDR3 is CASSSVPLYNYGYTF. The CDR3 DNA reads as TGTGCCAGCAGCTCCGTTCCGTTATATAACTATGGCTACACCTTC.

The chain has TRBV10-3 and TRBJ2-5, with 10 bases that match TRBD1. This CDR3 region has 14 residues. Trimming took 4 bases from V and 3 from J; bases not matched to a gene: 2. CDR1 ENHRY and CDR2 SYGVKD come from the germline V gene. CDR3 sequence: CAISVDRGEETQYF. The DNA of the CDR3 is TGTGCCATCAGTGTGGACAGGGGGGAAGAGACCCAGTACTTC.

The chain employs TRBV9 and TRBJ2-1; D might be TRBD2 (5 bases). CDR3 length equals 16 residues. CDR1 and CDR2 from the germline V gene are SGDLS and YYNGEE. V shed 0 bases and J shed 2 bases, with 12 bases lying between them. The CDR3 is CASSVGGGPPYNEQFF. As DNA, the CDR3 is TGTGCCAGCAGCGTAGGAGGCGGGCCCCCCTACAATGAGCAGTTCTTC.

This chain links TRBV30 with TRBJ2-5; TRBD2 might be the D (5 bases). CDR1 and CDR2 (germline): GTSNPN, SVGIG (reference sequence). This CDR3 comprises 15 residues. V lost 0 bases and J 5 bases, leaving 16 bases between the germline ends. CDR3 protein: CAWSVLGRSGETQYF. The CDR3 DNA is TGTGCCTGGAGTGTACTCGGCAGGTCGGGGGAGACCCAGTACTTC. Based on the CDR3 plus reference TRBV30 and TRBJ2-5, the full variable domain is SQTIHQWPATLVQPVGSPLSLECTVEGTSNPNLYWYRQAAGRGLQLLFYSVGIGQISSEVPQNLSASRPQDRQFILSSKKLLLSDSGFYLCAWSVLGRSGETQYFGPGTRLLVL.

This clone was observed a single time. The chain employs TRBV2 and TRBJ2-3; 13 positions match TRBD2. V was pared by 5 bases and J by 0 bases, with 5 bases of the junction left unmatched. Per germline, CDR1 SNHLY and CDR2 FYNNEI. This CDR3 is built from 17 residues. CDR3 sequence: CASSSWGLAGSTDTQYF. The DNA of the CDR3 is TGTGCCAGCAGTTCGTGGGGACTAGCGGGAAGCACAGATACGCAGTATTTT.

The V and J genes are TRBV7-6 and TRBJ2-3; D perhaps matches TRBD2 (6 bases). V was shortened by 8 bases and J by 2 bases, with 14 bases between the two germline ends. Germline lookup yields CDR1 SGHVS and CDR2 FNYEAQ. CDR3 size: 14 residues. Here the CDR3 reads CASGGRDYTDTQYF. CDR3 nucleotide sequence: TGTGCCAGCGGAGGGAGAGACTACACAGATACGCAGTATTTT.

J is TRBJ2-7 and V is TRBV14; D gene ambiguous. V lost 1 base to trimming and J lost 3 bases, with 16 bases between them. Germline values: CDR1 SGHDN, CDR2 FVKESK. The CDR3 covers 16 residues. The CDR3 DNA reads as TGTGCCAGCAGCCAAGCCCGTCAGACAAACTACTACGAGCAGTACTTC. Encoded protein: CASSQARQTNYYEQYF.

This chain joins TRBV7-2 and TRBJ2-7; D remains ambiguous. Germline V gene data show CDR1 as SGHTA and CDR2 as FQGNSA. This CDR3 comprises 14 residues. V was trimmed by 4 bases and J by 4 bases, leaving 14 bases between them. The CDR3 nucleotides read TGTGCCAGCAGCTCACGGAGAGGTGGGTACGAGCAGTACTTC. Translation: CASSSRRGGYEQYF.

The rearrangement uses TRBV4-1 and TRBJ2-1; D may be TRBD1 or TRBD2 (5 bases each). The CDR3 covers 16 residues. CDR1 and CDR2 (germline): MGHRA, YSYEKL. V lost 0 bases and J lost 9, with 18 bases in between. In DNA form, the CDR3 reads TGCGCCAGCAGCCAAGATGGGGCGGGCCCCTTTGGTGAGCAGTTCTTC. Its protein product is CASSQDGAGPFGEQFF.

This clone was found a few times. The CDR3 nucleotides are TGTGCCAGCAGCGCGAGGGACAGGAATAACTATGGCTACACCTTC. It translates to CASSARDRNNYGYTF. This rearrangement joins TRBV7-9 to TRBJ1-2, with 8 bases identical to TRBD1. In germline, CDR1 is SEHNR, CDR2 FQNEAQ (reference sequence). J lost 1 base, V lost 5 bases, and 6 bases had no gene match. This CDR3 has 15 residues.

The chain has TRBV2 and TRBJ2-5; D tentatively reads TRBD1 or TRBD2 (5 bases each). This CDR3 has 14 residues. V was cut by 5 bases and J by 3 bases, with 13 bases left in between. Germline-derived CDR1 and CDR2 are SNHLY and FYNNEI. DNA for the CDR3: TGTGCCAGCAGTCGGGACCTAGACGAAGAGACCCAGTACTTC. Translated, it gives CASSRDLDEETQYF.

This sequence joins TRBV21-1 and TRBJ2-1; no DNA check was done on the table's D call, TRBD2. TRBV21-1 corresponds to a pseudogene. CDR3 length: 12 residues. The CDR3 sequence is CAPPHASGSLFF. CDR3 coding DNA: TGTGCCCCCCCGCACGCTAGCGGGAGCCTGTTCTTC.

This clone is deemed medium-sized. The chain joins TRBV5-1 to TRBJ2-1; D is undetermined. The CDR3 spans 11 residues. V was pared by 7 bases and J by 8 bases, with 10 bases between. CDR1 is SGHRS and CDR2 is YFSETQ in the germline V gene. Written as DNA, the CDR3 is TGCGCCAGCCCCAAAGTGGATGAGCAGTTCTTC. This sequence encodes CASPKVDEQFF.

This chain uses TRBV19 with TRBJ1-4, with D tentatively TRBD1 (6 bases). Deletions cut 5 bases from V and 5 bases from J, with 15 bases between. Germline values: CDR1 LNHDA, CDR2 SQIVND (reference sequence). The length of the CDR3 is 15 residues. Written as DNA, the CDR3 is TGTGCCAGTAGTTGGACAGAGCAGGCGAATGAAAAACTGTTTTTT. Translation gives CASSWTEQANEKLFF.

This chain connects TRBV27 to TRBJ2-2; 8 positions match TRBD1. The CDR3 is made up of 15 amino acids. Trimming cost V 0 bases and J 8 bases; bases outside gene matches: 5. The germline V gene has CDR1 MNHEY and CDR2 SMNVEV (reference sequence). This CDR3 is CASSLSTGASGELFF. The CDR3 region has the DNA TGTGCCAGCAGTTTATCGACAGGGGCTTCAGGGGAGCTGTTTTTT.

This CDR3 reads CASSSLLGQTSGSREYF. In DNA, the CDR3 is TGTGCCAGCAGCTCCCTTTTGGGCCAGACTAGCGGGAGCCGGGAGTATTTT. V and J are TRBV7-6 and TRBJ2-3; 12 nucleotides align to TRBD2. The CDR3 has 17 amino acids. CDR1 SGHVS and CDR2 FNYEAQ come from the germline V gene. V gave up 4 bases and J gave up 13 bases; unmatched junction bases: 18. Variable domain in full (rest from reference TRBV7-6 and TRBJ2-3): GAGVSQSPRYKVTKRGQDVALRCDPISGHVSLYWYRQALGQGPEFLTYFNYEAQQDKSGLPNDRFSAERPEGSISTLTIQRTEQRDSAMYRCASSSLLGQTSGSREYFGPGTRLTVL.

The chain joins TRBV5-4 to TRBJ2-1; either TRBD1 or TRBD2 may supply D (6 bases each). V dropped 6 bases and J dropped 4 bases, with 17 bases sitting between them. The CDR3 is made up of 15 amino acids. Germline V gene data show CDR1 as SGHNT and CDR2 as YYREEE (reference sequence). In DNA, the CDR3 is TGTGCCAGCACCCTAGGGGGAGGAGGATACAATGAGCAGTTCTTC. Amino acids: CASTLGGGGYNEQFF.

This chain joins TRBV2 and TRBJ1-1, with no clear D. Germline assignment: CDR1 SNHLY and CDR2 FYNNEI. The CDR3 runs to 13 residues. V dropped 3 bases and J dropped 1 base, with 6 bases sitting between them. CDR3 region: CASSDRGNTEAFF. Written as DNA, the CDR3 is TGTGCCAGCAGTGACAGAGGGAACACTGAAGCTTTCTTT.

This clone was counted a single time. The chain combines TRBV11-2 with TRBJ2-7; 8 positions match TRBD2. V was pared by 3 bases and J by 6 bases, with 13 bases of the junction left unmatched. The germline gives CDR1 SGHAT, CDR2 FQNNGV. This CDR3 has 16 residues. CDR3 sequence: CASSFRSGGLVLEQYF. In DNA form, the CDR3 reads TGTGCCAGCAGCTTCCGGAGCGGGGGCTTGGTACTCGAGCAGTACTTC.

This clone was recorded once. The DNA for the CDR3 is TGCGCCAGCAGCAGGGGAGCGGGTTTGGACCAAGAGACCCAGTACTTC. Its protein product is CASSRGAGLDQETQYF. The chain joins TRBV5-1 to TRBJ2-5, with a weak D call TRBD2 (6 bases). CDR1 is SGHRS, CDR2 YFSETQ, per germline. The CDR3 has 16 residues. The V and J ends lost 4 bases and 0 bases respectively, with 16 bases between them.